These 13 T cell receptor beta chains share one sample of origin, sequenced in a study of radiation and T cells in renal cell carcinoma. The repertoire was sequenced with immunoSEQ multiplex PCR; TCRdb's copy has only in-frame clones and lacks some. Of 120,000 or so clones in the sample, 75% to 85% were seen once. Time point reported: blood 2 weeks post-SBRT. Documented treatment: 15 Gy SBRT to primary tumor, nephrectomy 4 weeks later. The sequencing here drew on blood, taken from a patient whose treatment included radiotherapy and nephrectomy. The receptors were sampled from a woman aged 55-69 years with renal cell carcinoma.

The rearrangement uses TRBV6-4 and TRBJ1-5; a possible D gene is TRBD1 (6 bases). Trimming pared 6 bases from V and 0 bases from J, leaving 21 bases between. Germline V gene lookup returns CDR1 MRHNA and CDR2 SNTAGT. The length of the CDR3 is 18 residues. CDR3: CASRVGAWVALSNQPQHF. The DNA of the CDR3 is TGTGCCAGCAGGGTGGGGGCATGGGTTGCCCTTAGCAATCAGCCCCAGCATTTT.

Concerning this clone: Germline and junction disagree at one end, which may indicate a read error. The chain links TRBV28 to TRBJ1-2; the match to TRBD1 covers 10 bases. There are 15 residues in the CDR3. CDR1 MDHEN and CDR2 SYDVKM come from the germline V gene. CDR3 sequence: CASTLPGQGIYGYTF. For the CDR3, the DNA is TGTGCCAGCACTTTACCGGGACAGGGGATATATGGCTACACCTTC.

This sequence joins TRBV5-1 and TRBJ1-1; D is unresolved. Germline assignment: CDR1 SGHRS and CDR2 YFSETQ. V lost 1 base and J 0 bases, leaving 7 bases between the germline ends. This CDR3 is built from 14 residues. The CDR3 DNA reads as TGCGCCAGCAGCTTGACACTAATGAACACTGAAGCTTTCTTT. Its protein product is CASSLTLMNTEAFF.

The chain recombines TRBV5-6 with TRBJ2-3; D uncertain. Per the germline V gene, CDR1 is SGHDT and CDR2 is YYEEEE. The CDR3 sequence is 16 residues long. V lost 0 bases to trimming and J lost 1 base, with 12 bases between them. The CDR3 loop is CASSLGVSSGTDTQYF. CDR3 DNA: TGTGCCAGCAGCTTGGGGGTTTCCAGCGGCACAGATACGCAGTATTTT.

As DNA, the CDR3 is TGTGCCAGCAGCGGCGGGAGGGCGAACACCGGGGAGCTGTTTTTT. Translating it yields CASSGGRANTGELFF. The chain carries TRBV7-2 and TRBJ2-2; 9 nucleotides align to TRBD2. Germline assignment: CDR1 SGHTA and CDR2 FQGNSA. J gave up 0 bases and V 5 bases, and 1 base lay outside the gene matches. The CDR3 runs to 15 residues.

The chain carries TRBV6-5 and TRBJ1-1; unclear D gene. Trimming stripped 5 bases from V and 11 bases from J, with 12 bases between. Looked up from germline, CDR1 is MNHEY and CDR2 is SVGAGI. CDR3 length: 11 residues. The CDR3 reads CASSEEVSAFF. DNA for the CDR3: TGTGCCAGCAGTGAAGAAGTGTCGGCTTTCTTT.

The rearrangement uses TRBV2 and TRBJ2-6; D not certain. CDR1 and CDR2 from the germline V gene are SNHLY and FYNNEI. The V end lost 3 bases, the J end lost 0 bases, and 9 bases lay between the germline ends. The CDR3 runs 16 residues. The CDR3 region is CASSDSSFSGANVLTF. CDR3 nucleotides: TGTGCCAGCAGTGATTCCAGTTTCTCTGGGGCCAACGTCCTGACTTTC.

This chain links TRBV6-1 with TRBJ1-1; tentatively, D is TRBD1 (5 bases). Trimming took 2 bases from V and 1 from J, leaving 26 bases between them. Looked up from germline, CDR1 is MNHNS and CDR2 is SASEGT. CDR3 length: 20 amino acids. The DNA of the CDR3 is TGTGCCAGCAGTGAAAGGCCGGTGGGCCACTGGCCAGGGTCGAACACTGAAGCTTTCTTT. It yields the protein CASSERPVGHWPGSNTEAFF.

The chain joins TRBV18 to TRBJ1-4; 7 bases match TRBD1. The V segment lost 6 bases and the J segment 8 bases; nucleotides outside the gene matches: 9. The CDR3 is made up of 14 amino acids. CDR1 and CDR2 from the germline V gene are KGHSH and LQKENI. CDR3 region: CASSLDRAVEKLFF. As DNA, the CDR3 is TGTGCCAGCTCCCTCGACAGGGCGGTGGAAAAACTGTTTTTT.

The CDR3 nucleotides read TGTGCCAGCAGCTCCGGCCAGACCTACGAGCAGTACTTC. It codes for CASSSGQTYEQYF. V usage is TRBV11-2 and J usage is TRBJ2-7, with unresolved D. Looked up from germline, CDR1 is SGHAT and CDR2 is FQNNGV. Trimming cost V 4 bases and J 2 bases, with 9 bases left between them. CDR3 length equals 13 residues.

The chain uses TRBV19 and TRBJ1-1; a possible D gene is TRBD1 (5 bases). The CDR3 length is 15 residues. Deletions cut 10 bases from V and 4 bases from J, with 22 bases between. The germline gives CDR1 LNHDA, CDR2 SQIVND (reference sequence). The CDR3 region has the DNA TGTGCCACCGATAGTATAGGGGATGTGGCCACTGAAGCTTTCTTT. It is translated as CATDSIGDVATEAFF.

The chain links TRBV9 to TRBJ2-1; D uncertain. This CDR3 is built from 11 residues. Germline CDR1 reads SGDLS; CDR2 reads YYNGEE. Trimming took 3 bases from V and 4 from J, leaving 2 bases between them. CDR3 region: CASSEYNEQFF. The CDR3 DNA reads TGTGCCAGCAGCGAATACAATGAGCAGTTCTTC.

CDR3 nucleotide sequence: TGTGCCAGCAGCGTCCAGGGAAATAACCCCTACGAGCAGTACTTC. This translates into CASSVQGNNPYEQYF. The V gene is TRBV9, the J gene TRBJ2-7, with TRBD1 as a possible D gene (5 bases). This CDR3 is 15 amino acids long. Germline loops: CDR1 SGDLS, CDR2 YYNGEE. The V end lost 2 bases, the J end lost 2 bases, and 14 bases lay between the germline ends.